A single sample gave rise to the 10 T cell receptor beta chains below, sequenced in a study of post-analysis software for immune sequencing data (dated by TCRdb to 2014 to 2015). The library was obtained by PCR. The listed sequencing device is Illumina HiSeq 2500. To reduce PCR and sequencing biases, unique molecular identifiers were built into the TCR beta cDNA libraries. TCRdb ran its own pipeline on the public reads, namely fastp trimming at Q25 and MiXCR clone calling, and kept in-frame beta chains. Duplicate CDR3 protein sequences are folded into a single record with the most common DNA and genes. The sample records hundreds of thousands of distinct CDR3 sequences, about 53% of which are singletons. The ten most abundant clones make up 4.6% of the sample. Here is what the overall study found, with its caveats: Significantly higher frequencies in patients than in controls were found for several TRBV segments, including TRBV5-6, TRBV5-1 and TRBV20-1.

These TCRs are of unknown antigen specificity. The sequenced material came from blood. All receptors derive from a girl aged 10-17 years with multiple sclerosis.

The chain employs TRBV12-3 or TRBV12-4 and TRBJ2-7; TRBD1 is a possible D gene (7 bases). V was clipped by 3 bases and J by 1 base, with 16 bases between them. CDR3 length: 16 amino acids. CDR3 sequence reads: CASSFPRAGGSYEQYF. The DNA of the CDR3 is TGTGCCAGCAGTTTCCCTAGGGCAGGGGGGTCCTACGAGCAGTACTTC.

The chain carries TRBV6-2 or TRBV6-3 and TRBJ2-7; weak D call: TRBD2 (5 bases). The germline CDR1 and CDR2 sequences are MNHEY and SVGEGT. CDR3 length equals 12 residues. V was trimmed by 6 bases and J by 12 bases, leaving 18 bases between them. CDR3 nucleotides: TGTGCCAGCAGGCCGGACTCCCCAGCTTTGTACTTC. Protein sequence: CASRPDSPALYF.

This CDR3 is CASSDWVGDTQYF. In DNA form, the CDR3 reads TGTGCCAGCAGTGACTGGGTGGGGGATACGCAGTATTTT. This chain connects TRBV25-1 to TRBJ2-3; no clear D gene. Trimming pared 3 bases from V and 6 bases from J, leaving 10 bases between. Germline V gives CDR1 MGHDK, CDR2 SYGVNS. This CDR3 spans 13 amino acids.

CDR3 in amino acids: CASSLSNRGHTEAFF. CDR3 coding DNA: TGTGCCAGCAGCTTATCAAACAGGGGGCACACTGAAGCTTTCTTT. The chain couples TRBV7-9 to TRBJ1-1; TRBD1 aligns across 9 bases. V lost 2 bases, J lost 3 bases, and 4 bases stayed unmatched. CDR3 size: 15 residues. Germline CDR1 and CDR2: SEHNR and FQNEAQ (reference sequence).

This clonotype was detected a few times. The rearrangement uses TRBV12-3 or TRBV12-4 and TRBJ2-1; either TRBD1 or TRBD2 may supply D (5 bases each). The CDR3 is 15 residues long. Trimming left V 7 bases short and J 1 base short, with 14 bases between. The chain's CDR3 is CASTLHGGSYNEQFF. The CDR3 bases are TGTGCCAGCACCCTACATGGGGGATCCTACAATGAGCAGTTCTTC.

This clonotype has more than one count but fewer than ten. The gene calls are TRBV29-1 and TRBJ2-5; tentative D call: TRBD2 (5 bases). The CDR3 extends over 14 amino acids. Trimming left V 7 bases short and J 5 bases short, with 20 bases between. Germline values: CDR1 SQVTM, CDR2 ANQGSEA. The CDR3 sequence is CSAPPDLTGETQYF. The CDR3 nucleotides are TGCAGCGCCCCCCCGGACTTAACGGGGGAGACCCAGTACTTC. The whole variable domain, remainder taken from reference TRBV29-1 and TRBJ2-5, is SAVISQKPSRDICQRGTSLTIQCQVDSQVTMMFWYRQQPGQSLTLIATANQGSEATYESGFVIDKFPISRPNLTFSTLTVSNMSPEDSSIYLCSAPPDLTGETQYFGPGTRLLVL.

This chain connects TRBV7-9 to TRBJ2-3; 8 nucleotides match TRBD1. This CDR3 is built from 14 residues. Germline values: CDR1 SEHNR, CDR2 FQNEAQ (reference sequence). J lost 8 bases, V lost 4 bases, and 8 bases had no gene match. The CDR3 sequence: CASSWGQVEGTQYF. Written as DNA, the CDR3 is TGTGCCAGCAGCTGGGGACAGGTGGAGGGTACGCAGTATTTT.

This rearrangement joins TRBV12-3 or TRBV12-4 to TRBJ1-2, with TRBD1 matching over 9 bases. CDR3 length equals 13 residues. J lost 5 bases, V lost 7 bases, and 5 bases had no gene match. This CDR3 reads CASTAGTGYGYTF. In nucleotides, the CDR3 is TGTGCCAGCACCGCAGGGACAGGGTATGGCTACACCTTC.

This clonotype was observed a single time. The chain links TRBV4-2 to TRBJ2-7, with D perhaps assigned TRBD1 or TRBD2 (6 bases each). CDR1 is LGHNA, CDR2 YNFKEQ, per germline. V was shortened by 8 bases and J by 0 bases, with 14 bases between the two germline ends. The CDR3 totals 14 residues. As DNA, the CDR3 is TGTGCCAGCGACCAAGGGGGACTCTCCTACGAGCAGTACTTC. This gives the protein CASDQGGLSYEQYF.

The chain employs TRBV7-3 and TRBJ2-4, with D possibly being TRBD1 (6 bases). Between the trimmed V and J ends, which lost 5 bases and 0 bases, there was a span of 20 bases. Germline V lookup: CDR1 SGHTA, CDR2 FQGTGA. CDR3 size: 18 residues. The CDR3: CASSPELRAGEAKNIQYF. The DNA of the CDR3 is TGTGCCAGCAGCCCCGAGTTAAGGGCAGGGGAAGCCAAAAACATTCAGTACTTC.